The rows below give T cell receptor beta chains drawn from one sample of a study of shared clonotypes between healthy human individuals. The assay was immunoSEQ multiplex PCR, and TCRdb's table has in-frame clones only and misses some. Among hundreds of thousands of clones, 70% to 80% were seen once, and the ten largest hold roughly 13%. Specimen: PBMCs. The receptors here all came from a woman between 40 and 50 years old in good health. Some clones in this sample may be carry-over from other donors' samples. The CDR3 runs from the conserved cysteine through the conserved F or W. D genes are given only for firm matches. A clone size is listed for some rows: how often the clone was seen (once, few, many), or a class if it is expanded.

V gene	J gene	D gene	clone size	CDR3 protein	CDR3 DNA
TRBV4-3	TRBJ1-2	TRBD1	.	CASSQTGWDYGYTF	TGCGCCAGCAGCCAGACAGGGTGGGACTATGGCTACACCTTC
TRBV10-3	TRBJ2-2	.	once	CAISESTGSGELFF	TGTGCCATCAGTGAGTCGACCGGTTCCGGGGAGCTGTTTTTT
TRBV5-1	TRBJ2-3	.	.	CASSFQGGGYDTQYF	TGCGCCAGCAGCTTTCAGGGAGGCGGGTATGATACGCAGTATTTT
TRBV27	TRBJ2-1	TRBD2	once	CASSRPGLAGPIEQFF	TGTGCCAGCAGTCGACCGGGACTAGCGGGGCCTATCGAGCAGTTCTTC
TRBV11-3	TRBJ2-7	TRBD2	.	CASSLGGLAGGEQYF	TGTGCCAGCAGCTTAGGTGGACTAGCGGGAGGCGAGCAGTACTTC
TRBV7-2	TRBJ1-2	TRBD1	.	CASSRQGAGYTF	TGTGCCAGCAGCCGACAGGGGGCTGGCTACACCTTC
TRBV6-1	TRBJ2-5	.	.	CASRTSGIQETQYF	TGTGCCAGCAGGACGAGCGGAATCCAAGAGACCCAGTACTTC
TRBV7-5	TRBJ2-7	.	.	CARSLRWGSFSYEQYF	TGTGCCAGAAGCTTAAGGTGGGGCAGTTTCTCCTACGAGCAGTACTTC
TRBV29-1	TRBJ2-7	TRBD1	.	CSVRQGAYEQYF	TGCAGCGTGCGACAGGGGGCATACGAGCAGTACTTC
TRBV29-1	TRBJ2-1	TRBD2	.	CSVQRGTYNEQFF	TGCAGCGTCCAGCGGGGTACCTACAATGAGCAGTTCTTC
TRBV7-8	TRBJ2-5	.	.	CASSLRSSFRETQYF	TGTGCCAGCAGCTTACGGTCGTCATTTCGGGAGACCCAGTACTTC
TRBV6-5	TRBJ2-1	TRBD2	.	CASSYFAGAGEQFF	TGTGCCAGCAGTTACTTTGCGGGAGCTGGTGAGCAGTTCTTC
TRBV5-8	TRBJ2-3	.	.	CASSQDHTLGPTSTDTQYF	TGTGCCAGCAGCCAAGATCATACCCTAGGCCCTACCAGCACAGATACGCAGTATTTT
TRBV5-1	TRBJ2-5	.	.	CASSHGTSWGRETQYF	TGCGCCAGCAGCCACGGGACTTCTTGGGGTAGGGAGACCCAGTACTTC
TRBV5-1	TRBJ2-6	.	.	CASSFTPSGANVLTF	TGCGCCAGCAGCTTTACTCCTTCTGGGGCCAACGTCCTGACTTTC
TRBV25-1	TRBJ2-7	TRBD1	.	CASSGGQQINYEQYF	TGTGCCAGCAGTGGGGGACAGCAAATAAACTACGAGCAGTACTTC
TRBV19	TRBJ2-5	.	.	CASSIGTTQETQYF	TGTGCCAGTAGTATTGGTACGACCCAAGAGACCCAGTACTTC
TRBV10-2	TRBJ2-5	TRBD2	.	CASSEGLAGGRWFQEVQYF	TGCGCCAGCAGTGAGGGGCTAGCGGGGGGACGATGGTTTCAAGAGGTCCAGTACTTC
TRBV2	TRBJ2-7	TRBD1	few	CASRPGTENLYEQYF	TGTGCCAGCAGACCTGGGACAGAGAATTTATACGAGCAGTACTTC
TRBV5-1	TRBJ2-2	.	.	CASSLPDTGELFF	TGCGCCAGCAGCTTGCCCGACACCGGGGAGCTGTTTTTT
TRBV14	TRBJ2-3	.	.	CASSFTGPLGTQYF	TGTGCCAGCAGCTTCACCGGGCCCTTGGGTACGCAGTATTTT
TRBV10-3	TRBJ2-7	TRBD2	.	CAISGPGGGGVPYEQYF	TGTGCCATCAGTGGGCCCGGTGGGGGAGGGGTACCCTACGAGCAGTACTTC
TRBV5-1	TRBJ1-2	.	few	CASSAGSTNYGYTF	TGCGCCAGCAGCGCGGGGAGCACTAACTATGGCTACACCTTC
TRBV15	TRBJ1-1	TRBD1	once	CATSRDRGQGIGEAFF	TGTGCCACCAGCAGAGATAGGGGACAGGGGATTGGTGAAGCTTTCTTT
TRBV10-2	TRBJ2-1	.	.	CASSARGDEQFF	TGCGCCAGCAGTGCCCGTGGGGATGAGCAGTTCTTC
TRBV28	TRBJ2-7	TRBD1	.	CASSRPGQPPWEYF	TGTGCCAGCAGTAGACCGGGACAGCCTCCCTGGGAGTACTTC